This T cell receptor (beta chain) was identified during a study of blood T cell repertoires in COVID-19. Study overall: Acute and convalescent COVID-19 specimens originated in the United States, Italy and Spain. The cDNA or gDNA used as material had been derived from T cells, B-cell-depleted T cells, or PBMCs.

This study enrolled people aged 18 to 89 from roughly 22 US geographic areas. Per the original data handling: Nucleated cell number was recorded as an estimate derived from reference gene primer amplification. The repertoire was sequenced with immunoSEQ multiplex PCR; TCRdb's copy has only in-frame clones and lacks some. V, J and clone size are those of that table, while D and trimming were read from the DNA. There are around 340,000 clones in the sample; 65% to 90% occur only once, and about 4% lies in the top ten. The CDR3 is 15 residues long. Deletions cut 4 bases from V and 0 bases from J, with 12 bases between. Looked up from germline, CDR1 is LNHDA and CDR2 is SQIVND (reference sequence).

This TCR derives from a woman in her forties with acute COVID-19. What was sequenced was PBMCs or T cells enriched from blood (not recorded which). This chain joins TRBV19 and TRBJ1-2; D gene ambiguous. CDR3 in amino acids: CASSTGMVPNYGYTF. CDR3 nucleotides: TGTGCCAGTAGTACCGGGATGGTTCCTAACTATGGCTACACCTTC.